One sample yielded the 27 T cell receptor beta chains listed below, sequenced in a study of CD8+ T cells in alopecia areata. It was cDNA, reverse transcribed from extracted RNA, that served as the sequencing template. TCRdb keeps only in-frame clones here, not all; method: immunoSEQ multiplex PCR. The sample has about 200,000 clones; about three fifths are singletons. Stated treatment: oral pan-JAK inhibitor, 5-10 mg twice daily. The sample in question was CD4+ T cells sorted from blood, obtained at week 4, from a patient treated with tofacitinib. The source is a human donor with alopecia areata.

In nucleotides, the CDR3 is TGTGCCGGGACTAGCGGGGGAGGTGAGACCCAGTACTTC. It translates to CAGTSGGGETQYF. V is TRBV30 and J is TRBJ2-5, with 14 bases aligning to TRBD2. The CDR3 spans 13 residues. Trimming removed 8 bases from V and 5 bases from J; junction bases left unmatched: 4. Germline CDR1 GTSNPN, CDR2 SVGIG (reference sequence).

This clone was seen more than once but under ten times. This chain links TRBV15 with TRBJ1-5; D unresolved. CDR1 is LNHNV and CDR2 is YYDKDF in the germline V gene (reference sequence). There are 15 residues in the CDR3. V dropped 0 bases and J dropped 7 bases, with 13 bases sitting between them. In DNA, the CDR3 is TGTGCCACCAGCAGAGATCTATTAGGGCTCCAGCCCCAGCATTTT. Protein sequence: CATSRDLLGLQPQHF.

The sample holds a few counts of this clone. This chain joins TRBV29-1 and TRBJ2-5; the D gene is possibly TRBD2 (6 bases). Germline V lookup: CDR1 SQVTM, CDR2 ANQGSEA. The CDR3 has 13 residues. V was trimmed by 8 bases and J by 7 bases, leaving 20 bases between them. In DNA, the CDR3 is TGCAGCTCCCGGGACTTCCCTCCGGGGACCCAGTACTTC. It specifies CSSRDFPPGTQYF. The entire variable domain, with the rest obtained from reference TRBV29-1 and TRBJ2-5, is as follows: SAVISQKPSRDICQRGTSLTIQCQVDSQVTMMFWYRQQPGQSLTLIATANQGSEATYESGFVIDKFPISRPNLTFSTLTVSNMSPEDSSIYLCSSRDFPPGTQYFGPGTRLLVL.

The gene calls are TRBV30 and TRBJ2-5; TRBD1 or TRBD2 may be the D gene (5 bases each). V lost 2 bases and J lost 3, with 16 bases in between. CDR1 is GTSNPN, CDR2 SVGIG, per germline (reference sequence). This CDR3 is built from 15 residues. In DNA form, the CDR3 reads TGTGCCTGGAGTTCGACAGACTATAGGGAAGAGACCCAGTACTTC. It translates to CAWSSTDYREETQYF.

This clone was counted a few times. The chain uses TRBV28 and TRBJ1-5; D unresolved. This CDR3 is built from 13 residues. Germline assignment: CDR1 MDHEN and CDR2 SYDVKM. Between the trimmed V and J ends, which lost 8 bases and 2 bases, there was a span of 10 bases. The CDR3, as DNA: TGTGCCAGCTCGGGATACCGCAATCAGCCCCAGCATTTT. As protein: CASSGYRNQPQHF.

This clone turned up a few times. The rearrangement uses TRBV10-3 and TRBJ2-1; D is perhaps TRBD1 (6 bases). V was trimmed by 6 bases and J by 2 bases, leaving 11 bases between them. Germline V gene lookup returns CDR1 ENHRY and CDR2 SYGVKD. The CDR3 spans 14 residues. CDR3 region: CAIRDSAAYNEQFF. In DNA form, the CDR3 reads TGTGCCATCAGGGACAGCGCTGCCTACAATGAGCAGTTCTTC.

This rearrangement joins TRBV2 to TRBJ2-5; D might be TRBD1 or TRBD2, each matching 5 bases. From germline, CDR1 is SNHLY and CDR2 FYNNEI. The length of the CDR3 is 15 residues. Trimming left V 6 bases short and J 1 base short, with 15 bases between. The chain's CDR3 is CASSPRDGTQETQYF. Written as DNA, the CDR3 is TGTGCCAGCAGCCCAAGGGACGGGACCCAAGAGACCCAGTACTTC.

This clone has more than one count but fewer than ten. At the DNA level, this CDR3 is encoded by other sequences in the same sample as well. The chain has TRBV29-1 and TRBJ2-3, with TRBD1 identical over 10 bases. Germline V lookup: CDR1 SQVTM, CDR2 ANQGSEA. The CDR3 sequence is 14 residues long. With V trimmed by 4 bases and J by 1 base, 2 bases remained unmatched. The CDR3: CSVGGTGGTDTQYF. The CDR3 nucleotides are TGCAGCGTTGGCGGGACAGGGGGCACAGATACGCAGTATTTT.

This clone was observed a few times. The V and J genes are TRBV11-1 and TRBJ2-3; 7 bases are shared with TRBD2. The germline V gene encodes CDR1 SGHAT and CDR2 FQDESV (reference sequence). CDR3 size: 16 residues. Trimming took 1 base from V and 0 from J; bases not matched to a gene: 4. CDR3 DNA sequence: TGTGCCAGCAGCTTAGAACCGGGGGGAAGCACAGATACGCAGTATTTT. It yields the protein CASSLEPGGSTDTQYF.

V is TRBV2 and J is TRBJ2-7; the D gene is possibly TRBD1 (6 bases). CDR1 is SNHLY, CDR2 FYNNEI, per germline. The V end lost 7 bases, the J end lost 3 bases, and 7 bases lay between the germline ends. There are 11 residues in the CDR3. This chain's CDR3 is CASKQGYEQYF. DNA of the CDR3: TGTGCCAGCAAACAGGGCTACGAGCAGTACTTC.

J is TRBJ1-6 and V is TRBV5-5; D remains unclear. V shed 1 base and J shed 0 bases, with 11 bases lying between them. Germline V gene sequence: CDR1 SGHKS, CDR2 YYEKEE (reference sequence). This CDR3 comprises 17 residues. CDR3 nucleotide sequence: TGTGCCAGCAGCTTGCGATTGGATGGCTCCTATAATTCACCCCTCCACTTT. Protein product: CASSLRLDGSYNSPLHF.

This sequence joins TRBV4-3 and TRBJ2-7; tentatively, D is TRBD1 (5 bases). V dropped 1 base and J dropped 1 base, with 17 bases sitting between them. The CDR3 covers 17 residues. Germline values: CDR1 LGHNA, CDR2 YSLEER. The CDR3 loop is CASSQARELTASYEQYF. DNA for the CDR3: TGCGCCAGCAGCCAAGCCAGAGAACTGACAGCATCCTACGAGCAGTACTTC.

The chain has TRBV5-4 and TRBJ1-2; possible D gene TRBD1, 6 bases. The V end lost 0 bases, the J end lost 6 bases, and 18 bases lay between the germline ends. Germline-derived CDR1 and CDR2 are SGHNT and YYREEE (reference sequence). This CDR3 region has 16 residues. In DNA, the CDR3 is TGTGCCAGCAGCTTGGGTCACCCCATCAGGGGCAATGGCTACACCTTC. Protein product: CASSLGHPIRGNGYTF.

This chain uses TRBV30 with TRBJ1-2; D is unclear. CDR3 length: 14 amino acids. Germline V lookup: CDR1 GTSNPN, CDR2 SVGIG (reference sequence). V was pared by 0 bases and J by 1 base, with 9 bases between. Here the CDR3 reads CAWSVGRNNYGYTF. The DNA for the CDR3 is TGTGCCTGGAGTGTAGGGAGAAATAACTATGGCTACACCTTC.

The gene calls are TRBV30 and TRBJ1-2; 9 nucleotides line up with TRBD1. Trimming at V came to 4 bases and at J to 8 bases, leaving 5 bases not matched to a gene. Germline V gene lookup returns CDR1 GTSNPN and CDR2 SVGIG (reference sequence). The CDR3 runs to 12 residues. CDR3 region: CAWNRDRDGYTF. CDR3 nucleotide sequence: TGTGCCTGGAACCGGGACAGGGACGGCTACACCTTC.

The chain is built from TRBV30 and TRBJ1-4; TRBD1 matches 9 bases. Trimming at V came to 5 bases and at J to 7 bases, leaving 8 bases not matched to a gene. Germline assignment: CDR1 GTSNPN and CDR2 SVGIG (reference sequence). The CDR3 runs to 14 residues. CDR3 DNA: TGTGCCTGGGTGAACAGGGGGCGAAGTGAAAAACTGTTTTTT. This translates into CAWVNRGRSEKLFF. The full variable domain, rest sourced from reference TRBV30 and TRBJ1-4, is SQTIHQWPATLVQPVGSPLSLECTVEGTSNPNLYWYRQAAGRGLQLLFYSVGIGQISSEVPQNLSASRPQDRQFILSSKKLLLSDSGFYLCAWVNRGRSEKLFFGSGTQLSVL.

This clone has just a few counts. The chain is built from TRBV5-1 and TRBJ1-1; D is undetermined. V lost 4 bases and J 0 bases, leaving 13 bases between the germline ends. CDR1 SGHRS and CDR2 YFSETQ come from the germline V gene. The CDR3 has 15 residues. In nucleotides, the CDR3 is TGCGCCAGCAGCGTGGATCAGTTCATGAACACTGAAGCTTTCTTT. It is translated as CASSVDQFMNTEAFF.

The chain couples TRBV30 to TRBJ2-5; 12 nucleotides line up with TRBD2. The CDR3 spans 15 residues. Trimming removed 5 bases from V and 1 base from J; junction bases left unmatched: 5. Germline V lookup: CDR1 GTSNPN, CDR2 SVGIG (reference sequence). CDR3 in amino acids: CAWSGTSGSQETQYF. CDR3 bases: TGTGCCTGGTCTGGGACTAGCGGGTCCCAAGAGACCCAGTACTTC.

This chain connects TRBV5-1 to TRBJ1-2; the D is unclear. The CDR3 runs to 15 residues. Trimming took off 0 bases at V and 0 bases at J, with 9 bases between the two ends. The germline V gene encodes CDR1 SGHRS and CDR2 YFSETQ. As DNA, the CDR3 is TGCGCCAGCAGCTTGGCTTCTCCGGCTAACTATGGCTACACCTTC. It yields the protein CASSLASPANYGYTF.

There are a few counts of this clone. The genes are TRBV14 and TRBJ1-3, with D unresolved. The germline V gene has CDR1 SGHDN and CDR2 FVKESK. This CDR3 has 14 amino acids. V lost 1 base and J 4 bases, leaving 8 bases between the germline ends. CDR3 nucleotides: TGTGCCAGCAGCCAAGCGTACGGGGGAAACACCATATATTTT. Protein sequence: CASSQAYGGNTIYF.

The rearrangement links TRBV29-1 to TRBJ1-5; 7 nucleotides align to TRBD1. Germline assignment: CDR1 SQVTM and CDR2 ANQGSEA. With 7 bases clipped from V and 6 bases from J, the junction kept 6 bases outside the gene matches. This CDR3 spans 12 amino acids. CDR3 bases: TGCAGCGCTGGACAGGCGGGTCAGCCCCAGCATTTT. Its translation: CSAGQAGQPQHF.

This sequence joins TRBV29-1 and TRBJ2-7; D uncertain. Germline V CDR1 and CDR2: SQVTM, ANQGSEA. The CDR3 is 14 amino acids. V gave up 4 bases and J gave up 6 bases, with 19 bases separating them. In DNA, the CDR3 is TGCAGCGTTGCTAAGGACCTCCTCTTAGGCGAGCAGTACTTC. Protein: CSVAKDLLLGEQYF.

This clone has a handful of counts. This rearrangement joins TRBV7-9 to TRBJ1-1; D is unclear. There are 15 residues in the CDR3. CDR1 is SEHNR and CDR2 is FQNEAQ in the germline V gene (reference sequence). V shed 7 bases and J shed 1 base, with 16 bases lying between them. This CDR3 reads CASTFGEARNTEAFF. CDR3 DNA sequence: TGTGCCAGCACCTTTGGGGAAGCTAGGAACACTGAAGCTTTCTTT.

The chain employs TRBV7-2 and TRBJ2-7, with unresolved D. Per the germline V gene, CDR1 is SGHTA and CDR2 is FQGNSA. The CDR3 sequence is 13 residues long. Between the trimmed V and J ends, which lost 3 bases and 4 bases, there was a span of 10 bases. This CDR3 is CASSLLMAYEQYF. DNA of the CDR3: TGTGCCAGCAGCTTGCTAATGGCTTACGAGCAGTACTTC. Full variable domain (outside the CDR3, taken from reference TRBV7-2 and TRBJ2-7): GAGVSQSPSNKVTEKGKDVELRCDPISGHTALYWYRQSLGQGLEFLIYFQGNSAPDKSGLPSDRFSAERTGGSVSTLTIQRTQQEDSAVYLCASSLLMAYEQYFGPGTRLTVT.

This sequence joins TRBV30 and TRBJ2-5, with D hard to call. Trimming removed 1 base from V and 4 bases from J, with 7 bases in between. The CDR3 has 12 residues. CDR1 GTSNPN and CDR2 SVGIG come from the germline V gene (reference sequence). DNA of the CDR3: TGTGCCTGGAGTGGCAGGAGAGAGACCCAGTACTTC. Its protein product is CAWSGRRETQYF.

This clone has more than one count but fewer than ten. This rearrangement joins TRBV2 to TRBJ1-2; 9 bases line up with TRBD1. This CDR3 region has 14 residues. V lost 5 bases and J lost 5; bases outside the gene matches: 6. Germline V gene data show CDR1 as SNHLY and CDR2 as FYNNEI. The CDR3 DNA reads TGTGCCAGCAGTTTGGACAGGGGAAAATATGGCTACACCTTC. Its translation is CASSLDRGKYGYTF.

The chain carries TRBV30 and TRBJ1-1; D call uncertain. CDR3 size: 13 residues. The germline gives CDR1 GTSNPN, CDR2 SVGIG (reference sequence). Trimming shortened V by 0 bases and J by 4 bases, and 9 bases separated the two germline ends. The CDR3 coding sequence is TGTGCCTGGAGTGTAGGGATCGGCACTGAAGCTTTCTTT. As protein: CAWSVGIGTEAFF.